One sample yielded the 31 T cell receptor beta chains listed below, sequenced in a study of technical replicates of blood from several donors. Generated by immunoSEQ multiplex PCR, the TCRdb table keeps only in-frame clones and is missing some. The sample records about 82,000 clones, about nine tenths being singletons. What was sequenced was T cells isolated from PBMCs. The origin of the receptors is a human donor in good health.

The chain combines TRBV19 with TRBJ2-7; D perhaps matches TRBD2 (5 bases). The length of the CDR3 is 16 residues. Germline V gives CDR1 LNHDA, CDR2 SQIVND (reference sequence). The germline V and J ends were trimmed by 3 bases and 5 bases, with 20 bases remaining between them. CDR3 sequence: CASSMTRGYHQDEQYF. CDR3 bases: TGTGCCAGTAGTATGACCCGAGGGTACCACCAGGACGAGCAGTACTTC.

This sequence joins TRBV5-8 and TRBJ2-5, with D possibly being TRBD2 (6 bases). The CDR3 covers 13 residues. The V end was cut by 4 bases, the J end by 5 bases, with 12 bases between. Germline V gives CDR1 SGHTS, CDR2 YDEGEE. Here the CDR3 reads CASSQAGWETQYF. CDR3 nucleotides: TGTGCCAGCAGCCAGGCGGGGTGGGAGACCCAGTACTTC.

The rearrangement links TRBV4-1 to TRBJ2-7; a weak D match, TRBD2 (5 bases). The CDR3 sequence is 12 residues long. V was pared by 1 base and J by 6 bases, with 7 bases between. Germline V gene data show CDR1 as MGHRA and CDR2 as YSYEKL. CDR3 nucleotides: TGCGCCAGCAGCCAAGCCGCGGGCGAGCAGTACTTC. Translated: CASSQAAGEQYF.

The table lists this clone with a count of one. This chain connects TRBV19 to TRBJ2-7; 10 positions agree with TRBD1. J was trimmed by 4 bases and V by 6 bases; bases with no gene match: 9. This CDR3 has 15 residues. Looked up from germline, CDR1 is LNHDA and CDR2 is SQIVND (reference sequence). Here the CDR3 reads CASRPPGQGLYEQYF. CDR3 nucleotides: TGTGCCAGTAGACCCCCGGGACAGGGGCTGTACGAGCAGTACTTC.

The DNA for the CDR3 is TGTGCCAGCAGCTTATGGGACAGGTTCTCTGGGGCCAACGTCCTGACTTTC. Amino acid sequence: CASSLWDRFSGANVLTF. The V call is TRBV11-2, the J call TRBJ2-6; 8 bases fit TRBD1. V lost 2 bases and J lost 0; bases outside the gene matches: 3. Germline V gene data show CDR1 as SGHAT and CDR2 as FQNNGV. There are 17 residues in the CDR3.

The rearrangement links TRBV9 to TRBJ2-2; TRBD2 matches at 10 bases. The V segment lost 1 base and the J segment 0 bases; nucleotides outside the gene matches: 6. Germline V gene lookup returns CDR1 SGDLS and CDR2 YYNGEE. The CDR3 sequence is 18 residues long. The CDR3 bases are TGTGCCAGCAGCGTAAGGACTAGCGGAACCCCGAACACCGGGGAGCTGTTTTTT. It is translated as CASSVRTSGTPNTGELFF.

V and J are TRBV7-6 and TRBJ1-6, with a weak D call TRBD1 (6 bases). With 3 bases removed from V and 10 bases from J, the gap between germline ends came to 10 bases. Germline CDR1 reads SGHVS; CDR2 reads FNYEAQ. CDR3 length: 13 amino acids. For the CDR3, the DNA is TGTGCCAGCAGCTTCGGACAGACCTCACCCCTCCACTTT. This encodes CASSFGQTSPLHF.

The chain carries TRBV7-8 and TRBJ2-7, with 8 bases identical to TRBD1. The V gene end was trimmed by 4 bases and the J gene end by 5 bases; junction bases not matched to a gene: 7. There are 14 residues in the CDR3. Germline V CDR1 and CDR2: SGHVS, FQNEAQ. CDR3 DNA sequence: TGTGCCAGCAGCTCAGTAACAGGGGGTCACGAGCAGTACTTC. This gives the protein CASSSVTGGHEQYF.

The chain couples TRBV5-5 to TRBJ1-1; possibly TRBD1 for D (6 bases). This CDR3 comprises 15 residues. Germline V gene lookup returns CDR1 SGHKS and CDR2 YYEKEE (reference sequence). V gave up 2 bases and J gave up 1 base, with 12 bases separating them. The CDR3 region is CASSFFWTANTEAFF. As DNA, the CDR3 is TGTGCCAGCAGCTTTTTCTGGACAGCGAACACTGAAGCTTTCTTT. Filled out from reference TRBV5-5 and TRBJ1-1, the complete variable domain reads DAGVTQSPTHLIKTRGQQVTLRCSPISGHKSVSWYQQVLGQGPQFIFQYYEKEERGRGNFPDRFSARQFPNYSSELNVNALLLGDSALYLCASSFFWTANTEAFFGQGTRLTVV.

The chain uses TRBV5-4 and TRBJ2-1, with a possible D match to TRBD2 (7 bases). V lost 1 base, J lost 6 bases, and 17 bases lay in between. The CDR3 has 16 amino acids. Germline V gene data show CDR1 as SGHNT and CDR2 as YYREEE (reference sequence). The CDR3 sequence: CASSLPGGGLRNEQFF. The CDR3 DNA reads TGTGCCAGCAGCTTGCCGGGCGGGGGCCTTCGCAATGAGCAGTTCTTC.

The rearrangement uses TRBV29-1 and TRBJ2-3, with 8 bases that match TRBD2. The CDR3 totals 18 residues. Germline assignment: CDR1 SQVTM and CDR2 ANQGSEA. The V and J ends lost 0 bases and 3 bases, in that order; junction bases with no gene match: 14. CDR3 nucleotide sequence: TGCAGCGTTGAAGATTATCTTAGCCGGGAGGGCTCGACAGATACGCAGTATTTT. It specifies CSVEDYLSREGSTDTQYF.

This chain uses TRBV28 with TRBJ2-7, with 11 bases lining up with TRBD2. The CDR3 consists of 16 residues. Germline values: CDR1 MDHEN, CDR2 SYDVKM. Germline trimming cut 4 bases from V and 3 bases from J; bases unmatched to any gene: 8. The CDR3 region is CASSSTGTSGLYEQYF. CDR3 DNA: TGTGCCAGCAGTTCAACCGGGACTAGCGGCCTCTACGAGCAGTACTTC.

The gene calls are TRBV5-4 and TRBJ2-1; 8 bases agree with TRBD2. Looked up from germline, CDR1 is SGHNT and CDR2 is YYREEE (reference sequence). The CDR3 is made up of 14 amino acids. V lost 3 bases, J lost 7 bases, and 6 bases stayed unmatched. Written as DNA, the CDR3 is TGTGCCAGCAGCTCAATAGCGGGAAAGAATGAGCAGTTCTTC. This codes for CASSSIAGKNEQFF.

V and J are TRBV2 and TRBJ1-2; 8 nucleotides line up with TRBD1. The CDR3 has 18 residues. J was trimmed by 4 bases and V by 8 bases; bases with no gene match: 21. Germline V CDR1 and CDR2: SNHLY, FYNNEI. The CDR3: CASEWGGSGGARGYGYTF. CDR3 nucleotide sequence: TGTGCCAGCGAGTGGGGAGGGTCAGGGGGCGCGAGGGGCTATGGCTACACCTTC.

J is TRBJ2-1 and V is TRBV6-6; TRBD1 agrees at 8 bases. The germline V gene encodes CDR1 MNHNY and CDR2 SVGAGI (reference sequence). The CDR3 length is 14 residues. The trim removed 10 bases at V and 4 bases at J, leaving 9 bases unmatched. CDR3 loop: CATQTGVGYNEQFF. DNA of the CDR3: TGTGCCACCCAGACAGGGGTGGGTTACAATGAGCAGTTCTTC.

The genes are TRBV30 and TRBJ2-1; 8 nucleotides agree with TRBD1. The germline V gene encodes CDR1 GTSNPN and CDR2 SVGIG (reference sequence). CDR3 length: 15 residues. V was clipped by 7 bases and J by 0 bases; unmatched bases: 8. CDR3 amino acids: CALTGTGRSYNEQFF. In DNA, the CDR3 is TGTGCCTTGACCGGGACAGGACGCTCCTACAATGAGCAGTTCTTC.

This clone is a singleton in its sample. CDR3 DNA sequence: TGTGCCAGCAGCCCCCAGTCGTGGCGGGGATCACACAATGAGCAGTTCTTC. Translated: CASSPQSWRGSHNEQFF. V is TRBV11-2 and J is TRBJ2-1, with TRBD2 as a possible D gene (6 bases). Germline CDR1 SGHAT, CDR2 FQNNGV. Deletions cut 5 bases from V and 5 bases from J, with 22 bases between. The CDR3 spans 17 residues. Full variable domain (rest looked up from reference TRBV11-2 and TRBJ2-1): EAGVAQSPRYKIIEKRQSVAFWCNPISGHATLYWYQQILGQGPKLLIQFQNNGVVDDSQLPKDRFSAERLKGVDSTLKIQPAKLEDSAVYLCASSPQSWRGSHNEQFFGPGTRLTVL.

V and J are TRBV7-6 and TRBJ2-2, with 7 bases fitting TRBD2. CDR3 length: 18 amino acids. Germline V gene lookup returns CDR1 SGHVS and CDR2 FNYEAQ. With 1 base clipped from V and 1 base from J, the junction kept 9 bases outside the gene matches. CDR3 sequence reads: CASSLGVGGGLNTGELFF. CDR3 coding DNA: TGTGCCAGCAGCTTAGGGGTTGGCGGGGGACTGAACACCGGGGAGCTGTTTTTT.

This chain uses TRBV7-3 with TRBJ2-1; 12 bases map to TRBD2. Unmatched junction bases numbered 4, after V lost 4 bases and J lost 0 bases. The V gene's germline CDR1 is SGHTA and CDR2 FQGTGA. The CDR3 contains 17 residues. The CDR3 region is CASSSLAGGRSYNEQFF. The DNA for the CDR3 is TGTGCCAGCAGCTCCCTAGCGGGGGGGCGCTCCTACAATGAGCAGTTCTTC.

This chain links TRBV6-5 with TRBJ1-4; 9 nucleotides line up with TRBD1. This CDR3 is 14 amino acids long. V lost 6 bases and J lost 6; bases outside the gene matches: 5. The V gene's germline CDR1 is MNHEY and CDR2 SVGAGI. This chain's CDR3 is CASSLQGAHEKLFF. The CDR3 nucleotides are TGTGCCAGCAGCTTACAGGGGGCGCATGAAAAACTGTTTTTT.

The rearrangement links TRBV27 to TRBJ2-7; possibly TRBD1 for D (6 bases). CDR1 is MNHEY and CDR2 is SMNVEV in the germline V gene (reference sequence). V was trimmed by 8 bases and J by 5 bases, leaving 19 bases between them. The CDR3 extends over 14 amino acids. In DNA form, the CDR3 reads TGTGCCAGCGGACGTACAGGGACCATCCACGAGCAGTACTTC. Translation: CASGRTGTIHEQYF.

This rearrangement joins TRBV19 to TRBJ1-5; D remains ambiguous. Deletions cut 6 bases from V and 3 bases from J, with 12 bases between. Germline V gene data show CDR1 as LNHDA and CDR2 as SQIVND (reference sequence). This CDR3 spans 14 amino acids. CDR3 residues: CASSSARVNQPQHF. The DNA for the CDR3 is TGTGCCAGTAGCAGCGCGAGGGTCAATCAGCCCCAGCATTTT.

The rearrangement uses TRBV4-2 and TRBJ2-3; 10 bases map to TRBD2. This CDR3 is 17 amino acids long. The V gene's germline CDR1 is LGHNA and CDR2 YNFKEQ. V lost 1 base to trimming and J lost 4 bases; unmatched junction nucleotides: 8. CDR3 bases: TGTGCCAGCAGCCAAGTCGGAGCGGGGGGGGTTGCAGATACGCAGTATTTT. Translation gives CASSQVGAGGVADTQYF.

The chain employs TRBV5-1 and TRBJ1-1; D possibly corresponds to TRBD1 (6 bases). With 0 bases removed from V and 0 bases from J, the gap between germline ends came to 12 bases. The CDR3 has 16 residues. Germline CDR1 is SGHRS and CDR2 is YFSETQ. The CDR3 sequence is CASSLAPDRLNTEAFF. CDR3 nucleotide sequence: TGCGCCAGCAGCTTGGCTCCCGACAGGCTGAACACTGAAGCTTTCTTT. The full variable domain, with the rest looked up from reference TRBV5-1 and TRBJ1-1, is KAGVTQTPRYLIKTRGQQVTLSCSPISGHRSVSWYQQTPGQGLQFLFEYFSETQRNKGNFPGRFSGRQFSNSRSEMNVSTLELGDSALYLCASSLAPDRLNTEAFFGQGTRLTVV.

This clone showed up just once. The chain joins TRBV5-4 to TRBJ1-2, with D possibly TRBD1 on 6 matching bases. Trimming removed 2 bases from V and 8 bases from J, with 19 bases in between. The CDR3 has 15 amino acids. CDR1 SGHNT and CDR2 YYREEE come from the germline V gene (reference sequence). The CDR3 DNA is TGTGCCAGCAGCTTATTCGCGGGGGCGGGGCCGGGCTACACCTTC. This encodes CASSLFAGAGPGYTF.

This chain uses TRBV5-1 with TRBJ2-3; D is undetermined. V was trimmed by 4 bases and J by 2 bases, leaving 17 bases between them. Looked up from germline, CDR1 is SGHRS and CDR2 is YFSETQ. The CDR3 is 16 residues long. CDR3 sequence reads: CASSPTSMSSTDTQYF. DNA for the CDR3: TGCGCCAGCAGCCCCACGAGTATGTCCTCCACAGATACGCAGTATTTT.

The CDR3 sequence: CASSPGQSFSYEQYF. CDR3 in DNA: TGTGCCAGCAGCCCGGGACAGTCCTTTTCCTACGAGCAGTACTTC. The V gene is TRBV5-6, the J gene TRBJ2-7; 7 nucleotides match TRBD1. The V and J ends lost 4 bases and 1 base, in that order; junction bases with no gene match: 8. The germline gives CDR1 SGHDT, CDR2 YYEEEE. This CDR3 is built from 15 residues.

CDR3: CASSSWTTAFF. CDR3 coding DNA: TGTGCCAGCAGTTCTTGGACAACAGCTTTCTTT. The V call is TRBV5-8, the J call TRBJ1-1, with a tentative D call TRBD1 (5 bases). This CDR3 comprises 11 residues. CDR1 SGHTS and CDR2 YDEGEE come from the germline V gene. V was trimmed by 5 bases and J by 10 bases, leaving 12 bases between them. The full variable domain, in which reference TRBV5-8 and TRBJ1-1 provide the parts outside the CDR3, is EAGVTQSPTHLIKTRGQQATLRCSPISGHTSVYWYQQALGLGLQFLLWYDEGEERNRGNFPPRFSGRQFPNYSSELNVNALELEDSALYLCASSSWTTAFFGQGTRLTVV.

The CDR3 DNA reads as TGTGCCAGCAGCTCGAATTCACCCCTCCACTTT. It encodes CASSSNSPLHF. The chain employs TRBV11-2 and TRBJ1-6; unclear D gene. V was shortened by 4 bases and J by 7 bases, with 2 bases between the two germline ends. There are 11 residues in the CDR3. The V gene's germline CDR1 is SGHAT and CDR2 FQNNGV.

This rearrangement joins TRBV28 to TRBJ1-3, with D perhaps TRBD1 (5 bases). The V and J ends lost 7 bases and 4 bases respectively, with 17 bases between them. The CDR3 runs to 15 residues. Germline-derived CDR1 and CDR2 are MDHEN and SYDVKM. The CDR3 region has the DNA TGTGCCAGCACCGAATCGGGGGGTAGAGGAAACACCATATATTTT. Translation: CASTESGGRGNTIYF.

The rearrangement links TRBV28 to TRBJ2-5; 8 bases match TRBD1. The CDR3 extends over 15 amino acids. Trimming at V came to 3 bases and at J to 5 bases, leaving 8 bases not matched to a gene. The V gene's germline CDR1 is MDHEN and CDR2 SYDVKM. The CDR3 DNA reads as TGTGCCAGCAGTTTCACAGGGGGAGTTTGGGAGACCCAGTACTTC. Translating it yields CASSFTGGVWETQYF.